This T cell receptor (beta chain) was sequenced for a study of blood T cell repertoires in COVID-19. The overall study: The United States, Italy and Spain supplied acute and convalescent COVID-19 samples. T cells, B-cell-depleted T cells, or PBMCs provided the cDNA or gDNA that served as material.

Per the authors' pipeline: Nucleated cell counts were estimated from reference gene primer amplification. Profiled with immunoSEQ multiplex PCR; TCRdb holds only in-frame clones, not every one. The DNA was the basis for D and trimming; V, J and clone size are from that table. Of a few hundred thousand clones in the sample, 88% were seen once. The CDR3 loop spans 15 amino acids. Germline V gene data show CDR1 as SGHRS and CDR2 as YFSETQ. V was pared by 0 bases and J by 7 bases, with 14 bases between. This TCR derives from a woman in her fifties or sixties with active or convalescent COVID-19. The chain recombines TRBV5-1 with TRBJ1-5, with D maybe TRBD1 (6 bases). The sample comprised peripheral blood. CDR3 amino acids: CASSLDDPGEQPQHF. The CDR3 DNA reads TGCGCCAGCAGCTTGGATGACCCAGGGGAACAGCCCCAGCATTTT.